A selection of T cell receptor beta chains follows, all from one sample in a study of T cell repertoires in cytomegalovirus infection. TCRdb recomputed calls from the reads with MiXCR, one row per CDR3 protein. The sample contains approximately 260,000 distinct CDR3 sequences, approximately 15% of which appear only once. The sample taken for sequencing was CD8+ T cells from PBMCs. Receptors originate from a human donor in good health (CMV status not recorded). Some clones in this sample may be carry-over from other donors' samples. The CDR3 runs from the conserved cysteine through the conserved F or W. D genes are given only for firm matches. Size tells how often a clone was seen (once, few, many) or the class of an expanded clone, and some rows leave it out.

TRBV6-1	TRBJ2-7	TRBD1	NA	TGTGCCAGCAGATCCGGGACAGGTAGATCCTACGAGCAGTACTTC	CASRSGTGRSYEQYF
TRBV12-3/TRBV12-4	TRBJ2-3	NA	many	TGTGCCAGCAGTTTTGCAACCTACACAGATACGCAGTATTTT	CASSFATYTDTQYF
TRBV29-1	TRBJ2-1	TRBD2	many	TGCAGCGTTGCCGGCCTAGCGGGGGTACTCTGGCAGTTCTTC	CSVAGLAGVLWQFF
TRBV7-9	TRBJ2-3	TRBD1	many	TGTGCCAGCAGCCCCTTCGACAGGGTGAGCACAGATACGCAGTATTTT	CASSPFDRVSTDTQYF
TRBV11-2	TRBJ1-1	TRBD1	NA	TGTGCCAGCAGCTTAGCGGACAGGGAGGACCCCGTTGGGCGAGCTTTCTTT	CASSLADREDPVGRAFF
TRBV15	TRBJ2-3	NA	NA	TGTGCCACCAGCACCAGACAGTCACTCCAGGATACGCAGTATTTT	CATSTRQSLQDTQYF
TRBV7-2	TRBJ2-1	NA	hyperexpanded	TGTGCCAGCAGCCCCCCCGGCCGGGACCTTCACAATGAGCAGTTCTTC	CASSPPGRDLHNEQFF
TRBV7-2	TRBJ2-5	TRBD2	many	TGTGCCAGCAGCTTAGGAGCGGGGGTCCAAGAGACCCAGTACTTC	CASSLGAGVQETQYF
TRBV29-1	TRBJ2-5	TRBD1	few	TGCAGCGTTGAATTGGGACAGGGGGCTGGAGTTGGAGAGACCCAGTACTTC	CSVELGQGAGVGETQYF
TRBV7-9	TRBJ2-1	TRBD2	few	TGTGCCAGCAGCCTCCTAGCGGGGCCGTACAATGAGCAGTTCTTC	CASSLLAGPYNEQFF
TRBV19	TRBJ1-2	NA	NA	TGTGCCAGTAGTGTACGGGACCGATATGGCTACACCTTC	CASSVRDRYGYTF
TRBV2	TRBJ2-7	NA	NA	TGTGCCAGCAAGACAGATTACTACGAGCAGTACTTC	CASKTDYYEQYF
TRBV2	TRBJ1-1	NA	few	TGTGCCAGCAGTGAAGAGCGAGGGCCGGGACTCTCGAACACTGAAGCTTTCTTT	CASSEERGPGLSNTEAFF
TRBV11-2	TRBJ2-2	NA	NA	TGTGCCAGCAGCCCTCAGTATCAAATCGGGGAGCTGTTTTTT	CASSPQYQIGELFF
TRBV7-8	TRBJ2-5	TRBD1	many	TGTGCCAGCAGCTTAGCAGGGGGCGGTTGGCAAGAGACCCAGTACTTC	CASSLAGGGWQETQYF
TRBV20-1	TRBJ2-7	TRBD2	NA	TGCAGTGCCCACCGGCTAGCGGAGATCTACGAGCAGTACTTC	CSAHRLAEIYEQYF
TRBV4-1	TRBJ2-2	TRBD2	NA	TGTGCCAGCAGCCAAGATCGATTCCGGGGGGGCTTACCCGGGGAGCTGTTTTTT	CASSQDRFRGGLPGELFF
TRBV7-2	TRBJ2-2	TRBD2	NA	TGTGCCAGCAGCCTATTCATGCGGGGGGCGTTCGCGAACACCGGGGAGCTGTTTTTT	CASSLFMRGAFANTGELFF
TRBV4-1	TRBJ2-3	NA	NA	TGCGCCAGCAGCCAGTCAGGCGCCATTTCTGATACGCAGTATTTT	CASSQSGAISDTQYF
TRBV5-1	TRBJ1-5	NA	NA	TGCGCCAGCAGCTCCTGGGGGACTCAGCCCCAGCATTTT	CASSSWGTQPQHF
TRBV11-1	TRBJ2-1	NA	few	TGTGCCAGCAGCTCACCTATACGGACAGCTTACAATGAGCAGTTCTTC	CASSSPIRTAYNEQFF
TRBV14	TRBJ2-3	TRBD2	NA	TGTGCCAGCAGCCAAGATGGTGCGCCGGGACTAGGGACTGCTACGCAGTATTTT	CASSQDGAPGLGTATQYF
TRBV2	TRBJ1-5	NA	few	TGTGCCAGAGGGGAGAATAGCAATCAGCCCCAGCATTTT	CARGENSNQPQHF
TRBV14	TRBJ2-1	TRBD2	few	TGTGCCAGCAGCCTCGGACTAGTAGACTACAATGAGCAGTTCTTC	CASSLGLVDYNEQFF
TRBV9	TRBJ1-2	NA	NA	TGTGCCAGCAGCCCGACCCAAAAAGCCCTCTATGGCTACACCTTC	CASSPTQKALYGYTF
TRBV7-8	TRBJ2-7	TRBD2	many	TGTGCCAGCAGCGACAGTAGCGGGGGGCTACCCTACGAGCAGTACTTC	CASSDSSGGLPYEQYF
TRBV20-1	TRBJ2-5	TRBD2	few	TGCAGTGCTAGAGATTTGGAAAGGGAGGGACAAGAGACCCAGTACTTC	CSARDLEREGQETQYF
TRBV29-1	TRBJ2-1	NA	few	TGCAGCGTCGGCCGACTCGGATCGTCCAATGAGCAGTTCTTC	CSVGRLGSSNEQFF
TRBV6-2/TRBV6-3	TRBJ1-5	NA	NA	TGTGCCAGCAGTGACGGACGGGCGTATCAGCCCCAGCATTTT	CASSDGRAYQPQHF
TRBV12-3/TRBV12-4	TRBJ1-2	NA	few	TGTGCCAGCAGCCTAGACATAACTAACTATGGCTACACCTTC	CASSLDITNYGYTF
TRBV5-4	TRBJ2-5	TRBD1	NA	TGTGCCAGCAGCTTGTTACAGGGGGCTGCACAAGAGACCCAGTACTTC	CASSLLQGAAQETQYF